Here is one T cell receptor (beta chain) with its context. The length of the CDR3 is 13 residues. The germline gives CDR1 SGHTA, CDR2 FQGNSA. Trimming removed 6 bases from V and 10 bases from J; junction bases left unmatched: 10. This specimen comes from a study of cytomegalovirus exposure and HLA in healthy donors. The PCR used 60 Vbeta and 13 Jbeta primers. TCRdb keeps only in-frame clones here, not all; method: immunoSEQ multiplex PCR. In all, the sample yields 200,000 or so clones. Sequenced input: PBMCs. This TCR was sampled from a boy aged 5-17 years in good health and CMV-seronegative. The chain couples TRBV7-2 to TRBJ1-2, with 8 bases fitting TRBD1. The CDR3 DNA reads as TGTGCCAGCAGTCCGACAGGGGTGAGAGACTACACCTTC. Translating gives CASSPTGVRDYTF.